This paragraph reports one T cell receptor (beta chain). The germline V gene has CDR1 MNHEY and CDR2 SMNVEV (reference sequence). The CDR3 has 15 amino acids. With V trimmed by 5 bases and J by 3 bases, 8 bases remained unmatched. The sample comes from a study of blood T cell repertoires in COVID-19. Only in-frame clones appear in the TCRdb table, and some are missing; sequencing was by immunoSEQ multiplex PCR. Altogether roughly 200,000 clones are present, around 86% being singletons, with the ten largest covering about 4%. Self-reported history from a screening survey and questionnaire set each donor's cohort.

This chain links TRBV27 with TRBJ2-7, with 9 bases fitting TRBD1. The source is a woman aged 40-49 years with acute COVID-19. The sequenced sample consisted of PBMCs or T cells enriched from blood (not recorded which). CDR3 sequence reads: CASSLSGTGRYEQYV. The CDR3 DNA reads TGTGCCAGCAGTCTGAGTGGGACAGGGCGCTACGAGCAGTACGTC.